A selection of T cell receptor beta chains follows, all from one sample in a study of shared clonotypes between healthy human individuals. The repertoire was sequenced with immunoSEQ multiplex PCR; TCRdb's copy has only in-frame clones and lacks some. The data contain some 2,000,000 clones, about 95% of them singletons. The sample taken for sequencing was naive CD8+ T cells sorted from blood. The receptors come from a man between 18 and 29 years old in good health. CDR3s include the opening cysteine and the closing phenylalanine or tryptophan. Fields, in order: J gene, D gene, V gene, clone size, CDR3 DNA, CDR3 protein. The D gene is left open where the match is weak. Clone sizes are given selectively: once, few, many, or a class where the clone is expanded.

j_gene: TRBJ2-2
d_gene: TRBD1
v_gene: TRBV4-3
abundance: NA
CDR3nt: TGCGCCAGCGCCGAAACAACAGGGGGCTCGGCCGGGGAGCTGTTTTTT
CDR3aa: CASAETTGGSAGELFF

j_gene: TRBJ1-5
d_gene: TRBD1
v_gene: TRBV27
abundance: NA
CDR3nt: TGTGCCAGCAGCTCCGGACAGGGGCTGGTTCAGCCCCAGCATTTT
CDR3aa: CASSSGQGLVQPQHF

j_gene: TRBJ1-1
d_gene: TRBD1
v_gene: TRBV4-1
abundance: NA
CDR3nt: TGCGCCAGCAGTCTAGGGGGCGCGGTCACTGAAGCTTTCTTT
CDR3aa: CASSLGGAVTEAFF

j_gene: TRBJ1-2
d_gene: TRBD1
v_gene: TRBV29-1
abundance: NA
CDR3nt: TGCAGCGTGTCAGGGGGCACGGACTATGGCTACACCTTC
CDR3aa: CSVSGGTDYGYTF

j_gene: TRBJ1-4
d_gene: NA
v_gene: TRBV7-6
abundance: NA
CDR3nt: TGTGCCAGCAGCTTAGACCAGGGACGGGACGAAAAACTGTTTTTT
CDR3aa: CASSLDQGRDEKLFF

j_gene: TRBJ2-7
d_gene: NA
v_gene: TRBV5-6
abundance: NA
CDR3nt: TGTGCCAGCAGTTACGGTAGCTCCTACGAGCAGTACTTC
CDR3aa: CASSYGSSYEQYF

j_gene: TRBJ2-5
d_gene: NA
v_gene: TRBV27
abundance: NA
CDR3nt: TGTGCCAGCAGTTTATTGGGAATTCAAGAGACCCAGTACTTC
CDR3aa: CASSLLGIQETQYF

j_gene: TRBJ1-5
d_gene: NA
v_gene: TRBV6-5
abundance: NA
CDR3nt: TGTGCCAGCAGTTACTCGCTAGGTGTATTGCCCCAGCATTTT
CDR3aa: CASSYSLGVLPQHF

j_gene: TRBJ1-2
d_gene: NA
v_gene: TRBV7-6
abundance: NA
CDR3nt: TGTGCCAGCAGCTTAGGTCCCGGGCAGGGTAACTATGGCTACACCTTC
CDR3aa: CASSLGPGQGNYGYTF

j_gene: TRBJ1-5
d_gene: TRBD1
v_gene: TRBV13
abundance: NA
CDR3nt: TGTGCCAGCAGCCCGGGACAGACTAATCAGCCCCAGCATTTT
CDR3aa: CASSPGQTNQPQHF

j_gene: TRBJ1-2
d_gene: TRBD1
v_gene: TRBV27
abundance: NA
CDR3nt: TGTGCCAGCAGTTTATCGACCAGGGGGGGAGGCTACACCTTC
CDR3aa: CASSLSTRGGGYTF

j_gene: TRBJ2-1
d_gene: TRBD2
v_gene: TRBV7-9
abundance: once
CDR3nt: TGTGCCAGCAGCAAGCCGGGACTAGCGGGAGTCGGTGAGCAGTTCTTC
CDR3aa: CASSKPGLAGVGEQFF

j_gene: TRBJ1-4
d_gene: NA
v_gene: TRBV18
abundance: NA
CDR3nt: TGTGCCAGCTCAGCAGAGCACCCGTCAACTAATGAAAAACTGTTTTTT
CDR3aa: CASSAEHPSTNEKLFF

j_gene: TRBJ2-2
d_gene: TRBD1
v_gene: TRBV9
abundance: NA
CDR3nt: TGTGCCAGCAGCGTAGGAGGGATGGACAGGGTGGACGGGGAGCTGTTTTTT
CDR3aa: CASSVGGMDRVDGELFF

j_gene: TRBJ2-1
d_gene: NA
v_gene: TRBV15
abundance: NA
CDR3nt: TGTGCCACCAGCAGAGGACCTGCTATTGACAACTACAATGAGCAGTTCTTC
CDR3aa: CATSRGPAIDNYNEQFF

j_gene: TRBJ2-7
d_gene: TRBD2
v_gene: TRBV2
abundance: NA
CDR3nt: TGTGCCAGCAGTGTTCCAACGGAAGGATCAGAACCGGCGGGGGGCGAGCAGTACTTC
CDR3aa: CASSVPTEGSEPAGGEQYF

j_gene: TRBJ2-3
d_gene: TRBD2
v_gene: TRBV5-4
abundance: NA
CDR3nt: TGTGCCAGCAGCCCTGGGACTAGCGGGGGGACAGATACGCAGTATTTT
CDR3aa: CASSPGTSGGTDTQYF

j_gene: TRBJ1-4
d_gene: NA
v_gene: TRBV7-2
abundance: NA
CDR3nt: TGTGCCAGCAGCTTAGATCCAGGGGACGAAAAACTGTTTTTT
CDR3aa: CASSLDPGDEKLFF

j_gene: TRBJ1-4
d_gene: NA
v_gene: TRBV9
abundance: NA
CDR3nt: TGTGCCAGCAGCGTAGGGGGCGGCTCGGGAGGCACTAATGAAAAACTGTTTTTT
CDR3aa: CASSVGGGSGGTNEKLFF